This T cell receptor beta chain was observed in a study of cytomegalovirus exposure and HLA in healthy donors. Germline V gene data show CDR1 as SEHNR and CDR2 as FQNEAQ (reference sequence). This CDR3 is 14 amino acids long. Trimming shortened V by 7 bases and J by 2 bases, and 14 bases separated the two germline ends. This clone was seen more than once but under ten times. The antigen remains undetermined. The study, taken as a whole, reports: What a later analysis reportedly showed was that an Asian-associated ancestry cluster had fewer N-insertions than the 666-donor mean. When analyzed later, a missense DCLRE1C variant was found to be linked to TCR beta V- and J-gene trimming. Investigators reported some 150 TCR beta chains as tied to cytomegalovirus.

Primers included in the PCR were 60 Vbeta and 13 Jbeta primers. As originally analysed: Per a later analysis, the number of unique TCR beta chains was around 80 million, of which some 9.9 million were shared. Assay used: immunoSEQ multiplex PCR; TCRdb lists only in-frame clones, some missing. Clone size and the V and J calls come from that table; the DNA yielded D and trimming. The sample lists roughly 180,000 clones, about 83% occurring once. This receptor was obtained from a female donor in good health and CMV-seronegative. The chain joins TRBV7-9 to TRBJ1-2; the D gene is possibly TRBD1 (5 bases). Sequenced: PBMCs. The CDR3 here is CASTTGGSNYGYTF. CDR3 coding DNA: TGTGCCAGCACAACGGGGGGGTCCAACTATGGCTACACCTTC.